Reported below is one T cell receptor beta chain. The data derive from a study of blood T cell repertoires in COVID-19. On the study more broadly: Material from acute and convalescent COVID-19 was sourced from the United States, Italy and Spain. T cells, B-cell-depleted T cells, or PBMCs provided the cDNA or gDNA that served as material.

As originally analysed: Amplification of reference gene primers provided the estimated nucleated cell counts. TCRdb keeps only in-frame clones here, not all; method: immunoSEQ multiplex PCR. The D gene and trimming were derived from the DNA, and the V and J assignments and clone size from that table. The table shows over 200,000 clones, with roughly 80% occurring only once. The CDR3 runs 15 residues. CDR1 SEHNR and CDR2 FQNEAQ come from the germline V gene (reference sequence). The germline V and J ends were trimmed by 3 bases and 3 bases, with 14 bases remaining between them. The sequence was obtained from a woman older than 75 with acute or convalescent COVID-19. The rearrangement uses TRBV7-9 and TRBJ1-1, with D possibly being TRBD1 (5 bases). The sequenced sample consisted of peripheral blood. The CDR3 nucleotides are TGTGCCAGCAGCTTGACTTCGACAGCCTACACTGAAGCTTTCTTT. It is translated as CASSLTSTAYTEAFF. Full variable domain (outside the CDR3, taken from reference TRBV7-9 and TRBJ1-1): DTGVSQNPRHKITKRGQNVTFRCDPISEHNRLYWYRQTLGQGPEFLTYFQNEAQLEKSRLLSDRFSAERPKGSFSTLEIQRTEQGDSAMYLCASSLTSTAYTEAFFGQGTRLTVV.